The clone carrying this T cell receptor (beta chain) was counted between two and nine times. Its specificity is unknown. This entry is derived from a study of OX40 agonist ivuxolimab in advanced cancers. Looking at the study overall: People in dose escalation had one of these cancers: hepatocellular carcinoma, melanoma, renal cell or head and neck cancer.

A history of autoimmune disease or systemic immunosuppression excluded patients. The repertoire was sequenced with immunoSEQ multiplex PCR; TCRdb's copy has only in-frame clones and lacks some. The table lists about 36,000 clones, about 78% of them singletons. Study-wide points: Which antigen the expanded peripheral T cells recognized is unknown.

This CDR3 is 13 amino acids long. CDR1 and CDR2 (germline): SNHLY, FYNNEI. Trimming took off 3 bases at V and 3 bases at J, with 6 bases between the two ends. The source was CD4+ or CD8+ T cells sorted from blood, collected in a trial of the OX40 agonist ivuxolimab. The chain joins TRBV2 to TRBJ2-1; D is unresolved. The receptor's source is an adult with an advanced solid tumor such as melanoma, head and neck, liver or kidney cancer. CDR3 sequence reads: CASSDESYNEQFF. The CDR3 bases are TGTGCCAGCAGTGACGAGAGCTACAATGAGCAGTTCTTC.